This T cell receptor (beta chain) emerged from a study of T cells in Graves' hyperthyroidism and ophthalmopathy. This clonotype was recorded many times. RNA transcripts gave rise to amplified TCR beta CDR3 regions. Researchers ran a first-round RT-PCR on the TCR CDR3 using the HTBI primer set. TCRdb ran MiXCR on the multiplex PCR reads and lists one entry per CDR3 protein. Altogether around 690,000 distinct CDR3 sequences are present, 15% to 20% being singletons, with the ten largest covering roughly 15%. V lost 6 bases to trimming and J lost 4 bases; unmatched junction nucleotides: 10. The CDR3 totals 15 residues. CDR1 and CDR2 (germline): DFQATT, SNEGSKA (reference sequence).

The chain has TRBV20-1 and TRBJ2-1, with TRBD2 matching over 9 bases. This clonotype was obtained from a man aged 50-60 years with Graves' hyperthyroidism. Input material: blood. The CDR3 here is CSAGGRAEKYNEQFF. The CDR3 DNA sequence: TGCAGTGCGGGCGGGAGGGCCGAAAAATACAATGAGCAGTTCTTC.